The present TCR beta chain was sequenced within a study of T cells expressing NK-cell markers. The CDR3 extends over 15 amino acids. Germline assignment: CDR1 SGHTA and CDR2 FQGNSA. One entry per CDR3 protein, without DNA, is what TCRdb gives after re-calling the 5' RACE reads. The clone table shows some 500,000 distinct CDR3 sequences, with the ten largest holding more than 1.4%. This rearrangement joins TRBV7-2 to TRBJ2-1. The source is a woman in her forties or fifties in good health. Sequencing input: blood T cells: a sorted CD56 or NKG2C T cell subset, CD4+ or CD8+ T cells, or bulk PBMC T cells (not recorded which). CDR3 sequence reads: CASSLAFRAHNEQFF.